This TCR beta chain was sequenced in a study of cytomegalovirus exposure and HLA in healthy donors. As for the study in general: Prior work identified more than 90 million unique TCR beta sequences in roughly 190 million T cells.

Germline V CDR1 and CDR2: SGHNT, YYREEE (reference sequence). This CDR3 is 12 amino acids long. This clone was detected only once. The PCR employed 60 Vbeta primers together with 13 Jbeta primers. Libraries were prepared by immunoSEQ multiplex PCR; TCRdb keeps only in-frame clonotypes and omits some of them. The sample contains about 120,000 clones, over 65% of which appear only once. This rearrangement joins TRBV5-4 to TRBJ1-2, with D tentatively TRBD1 (5 bases). The sample was PBMCs. The sequence came from a woman between 25 and 40 years old in good health and CMV-seropositive. The CDR3, as DNA: TGTGCGATCTTGGGCAGGGATGGTGGCTACACCTTC. The encoded protein is CAILGRDGGYTF.